A selection of T cell receptor beta chains follows, all from one sample in a study of blood T cell repertoires in COVID-19. The table came from immunoSEQ multiplex PCR; TCRdb's copy has only in-frame clones and leaves some out. The sample has some 530,000 clones, approximately 91% seen once; the top ten hold 8.3%. Sequencing was done on a sample of PBMCs or T cells enriched from blood (not recorded which). The receptors shown here come from a woman aged 55-70 years who had recovered from COVID-19. Each CDR3 is given with its conserved first and last residue. Fields, in order: V gene, J gene, CDR3 protein.

>TRBV29-1|TRBJ2-7
CSVKGQTNSYEQYF
>TRBV5-8|TRBJ1-1
CASALPTGHMNTEAFF
>TRBV21-1|TRBJ2-7
CASPGQGFYEQYF
>TRBV20-1|TRBJ1-5
CSASTRNSNQPQHF
>TRBV4-1|TRBJ2-5
CASSQDNAGGGKTQYF
>TRBV6-4|TRBJ1-4
CASSDVQGIAESEKLFF
>TRBV9|TRBJ1-1
CASNGGGVETEAFF
>TRBV6-6|TRBJ2-4
CASILGPGGIQYF
>TRBV3-1/TRBV3-2|TRBJ2-6
CASSRQATSGANVLTF
>TRBV5-1|TRBJ1-2
CASSLAGGDYGYTF
>TRBV30|TRBJ1-2
CAWSRGDRNYGYTF
>TRBV3-1/TRBV3-2|TRBJ1-5
CASSQEPTGTFNQPQHF
>TRBV10-3|TRBJ2-5
CAISESGQGAGETQYF
>TRBV6-1|TRBJ1-4
CASSERVRGSEKLFF
>TRBV10-3|TRBJ2-1
CAIRAGGQFHEQFF
>TRBV10-3|TRBJ1-2
CAISDPSDRIYGYTF
>TRBV24-1|TRBJ2-1
CATSDPRGQVDNEQFF
>TRBV2|TRBJ1-6
CASTLTDNSPLHF
>TRBV5-8|TRBJ1-2
CASSLERGYGYTF
>TRBV5-5|TRBJ1-6
CASSPTISYNSPLHF
>TRBV19|TRBJ1-6
CATSTGGAVNSPLHF
>TRBV10-3|TRBJ2-2
CAISELVVAGGYTGELFF
>TRBV6-5|TRBJ1-6
CASRTGGGSPLHF
>TRBV9|TRBJ2-7
CASSPGQGYSYEQYF
>TRBV15|TRBJ1-6
CATSRDAGVGSPLHF
>TRBV7-2|TRBJ1-1
CASSLARGGTEAFF
>TRBV3-1/TRBV3-2|TRBJ2-1
CASSLAGGHNEQFF
>TRBV27|TRBJ2-1
CASSPGNRGSEQFF
>TRBV5-4|TRBJ2-7
CASSLFGRYEQYF
>TRBV18|TRBJ1-4
CASSPVGGMSEKLFF
>TRBV27|TRBJ1-5
CASSLGQGDNQPQHF